This T cell receptor beta chain was captured in a study of blood T cells in healthy people across ages. Study-level results: Considered underestimates were the diversity estimates obtained from one million T cells.

Regarding this clonotype: Its cognate antigen is unknown.

Germline CDR1 and CDR2: ENHRY and SYGVKD. The CDR3 spans 17 residues. The V segment lost 5 bases and the J segment 4 bases; nucleotides outside the gene matches: 16. Then a second PCR, running roughly 7 to 12 cycles, was carried out with a sample-barcoded 5' primer and a J-beta primer mix. Each cDNA molecule received a tag from a template-switch adaptor that had 12 random nucleotides. Each CDR3 protein is one row after TCRdb ran MiXCR on the 5' RACE reads. In the table there are around 1,500,000 distinct CDR3 sequences, approximately 38% of which are singletons. Sequencing input: blood. The chain links TRBV10-3 to TRBJ1-2; 7 nucleotides align to TRBD1. The clonotype comes from a woman aged 18 to 35 in good health. The CDR3 protein is CAISKTGAADMLYGYTF. The CDR3 region has the DNA TGTGCCATCAGTAAAACAGGGGCCGCAGATATGCTCTATGGCTACACCTTC.